Listed below are T cell receptor beta chains from one sample, sequenced in a study of T cell repertoires in cytomegalovirus infection. These TCRs are of unknown antigen specificity. TCRdb fed the reads into MiXCR, producing one record per CDR3 protein. The profile shows some 940,000 distinct CDR3 sequences, around 30% of them singletons. Sequenced here: cultured CD8+ T cells from PBMCs, sampled from culture after CMV antigen stimulation. These receptors were taken from a human donor in good health (CMV status not recorded). Some clones in this sample may be carry-over from other donors' samples. CDR3s include the opening cysteine and the closing phenylalanine or tryptophan. The D gene is left open where the match is weak. Rows may omit the clone size; those that give it use once, few, many or a size class.

v_gene: TRBV10-3; abundance: -; d_gene: -; j_gene: TRBJ2-1; CDR3aa: CAISEPPRKGSYNEQFF; CDR3nt: TGTGCCATCAGTGAGCCCCCTCGGAAAGGTTCCTACAATGAGCAGTTCTTC
v_gene: TRBV6-2/TRBV6-3; abundance: -; d_gene: -; j_gene: TRBJ2-7; CDR3aa: CASSLSMDYPYEQYF; CDR3nt: TGTGCCAGCAGTCTGAGCATGGACTATCCCTACGAGCAGTACTTC
v_gene: TRBV7-8; abundance: -; d_gene: -; j_gene: TRBJ1-5; CDR3aa: CASSAKQSNQPQHF; CDR3nt: TGTGCCAGCAGCGCCAAGCAGAGCAATCAGCCCCAGCATTTT
v_gene: TRBV2; abundance: -; d_gene: -; j_gene: TRBJ2-1; CDR3aa: CASIPGGGGYNEQFF; CDR3nt: TGTGCCAGCATCCCCGGGGGTGGGGGTTACAATGAGCAGTTCTTC
v_gene: TRBV2; abundance: -; d_gene: -; j_gene: TRBJ1-1; CDR3aa: CASSDPAGFRTEAFF; CDR3nt: TGTGCCAGCAGTGATCCGGCTGGGTTCCGCACTGAAGCTTTCTTT
v_gene: TRBV7-9; abundance: few; d_gene: TRBD1; j_gene: TRBJ2-7; CDR3aa: CASSNSDRAVQYF; CDR3nt: TGTGCCAGCAGCAACTCAGACAGGGCGGTGCAGTACTTC
v_gene: TRBV12-5; abundance: few; d_gene: TRBD2; j_gene: TRBJ2-1; CDR3aa: CASLATGTTYNEQFF; CDR3nt: TGTGCTAGTTTGGCGACTGGGACTACTTACAATGAGCAGTTCTTC
v_gene: TRBV5-8; abundance: -; d_gene: -; j_gene: TRBJ2-7; CDR3aa: CASSLVRVNEQYF; CDR3nt: TGTGCCAGCAGCTTGGTCCGGGTGAACGAGCAGTACTTC
v_gene: TRBV6-5; abundance: few; d_gene: -; j_gene: TRBJ1-6; CDR3aa: CASSRDGFSYNSPLHF; CDR3nt: TGTGCCAGCAGTCGGGACGGTTTCTCCTATAATTCACCCCTCCACTTT
v_gene: TRBV20-1; abundance: -; d_gene: -; j_gene: TRBJ1-4; CDR3aa: CSARATGSYEKLFF; CDR3nt: TGCAGTGCCAGGGCCACAGGATCCTACGAAAAACTGTTTTTT
v_gene: TRBV15; abundance: -; d_gene: -; j_gene: TRBJ1-1; CDR3aa: CATSPPTENTEAFF; CDR3nt: TGTGCCACCAGCCCGCCTACAGAGAACACTGAAGCTTTCTTT
v_gene: TRBV5-8; abundance: -; d_gene: -; j_gene: TRBJ2-1; CDR3aa: CASSRIQWEQFF; CDR3nt: TGTGCCAGCAGCCGGATACAATGGGAGCAGTTCTTC
v_gene: TRBV6-2/TRBV6-3; abundance: -; d_gene: -; j_gene: TRBJ2-1; CDR3aa: CASQEARYNEQFF; CDR3nt: TGTGCCAGCCAGGAGGCGCGTTACAATGAGCAGTTCTTC
v_gene: TRBV6-1; abundance: many; d_gene: -; j_gene: TRBJ2-2; CDR3aa: CASSPRTATGELFF; CDR3nt: TGTGCCAGCAGTCCAAGGACAGCTACCGGGGAGCTGTTTTTT
v_gene: TRBV7-4; abundance: -; d_gene: -; j_gene: TRBJ2-1; CDR3aa: CASILPGTAYNEQFF; CDR3nt: TGTGCCAGCATCCTCCCCGGAACAGCTTACAATGAGCAGTTCTTC
v_gene: TRBV28; abundance: -; d_gene: -; j_gene: TRBJ2-1; CDR3aa: CAISQAGSSYNEQFF; CDR3nt: TGTGCCATTTCTCAGGCAGGGAGCTCCTACAATGAGCAGTTCTTC
v_gene: TRBV10-3; abundance: -; d_gene: -; j_gene: TRBJ1-2; CDR3aa: CAAESGLGGYTF; CDR3nt: TGTGCCGCCGAATCGGGGCTAGGAGGCTACACCTTC
v_gene: TRBV7-6; abundance: -; d_gene: -; j_gene: TRBJ1-4; CDR3aa: CASSPKGEVLLGSEKLFF; CDR3nt: TGTGCCAGCAGCCCTAAAGGGGAGGTGTTGCTGGGTAGTGAAAAACTGTTTTTT
v_gene: TRBV7-6; abundance: few; d_gene: -; j_gene: TRBJ2-7; CDR3aa: CASSPEGVGEQYF; CDR3nt: TGTGCCAGCAGCCCAGAAGGGGTGGGCGAGCAGTACTTC
v_gene: TRBV6-1; abundance: once; d_gene: -; j_gene: TRBJ2-5; CDR3aa: CASSGIELGEETQYF; CDR3nt: TGTGCCAGCAGTGGGATAGAACTAGGGGAAGAGACCCAGTACTTC
v_gene: TRBV6-1; abundance: many; d_gene: -; j_gene: TRBJ1-2; CDR3aa: CASSLRGGYDGYTF; CDR3nt: TGTGCCAGCAGTCTCCGCGGGGGGTATGATGGCTACACCTTC
v_gene: TRBV7-8; abundance: -; d_gene: TRBD1; j_gene: TRBJ2-5; CDR3aa: CASSSQGQETQYF; CDR3nt: TGTGCCAGCAGCTCACAGGGGCAAGAGACCCAGTACTTC
v_gene: TRBV28; abundance: once; d_gene: -; j_gene: TRBJ2-6; CDR3aa: CATGPGANVLTF; CDR3nt: TGTGCCACCGGCCCCGGGGCCAACGTCCTGACTTTC
v_gene: TRBV2; abundance: -; d_gene: -; j_gene: TRBJ2-7; CDR3aa: CASSVTEAYEQYF; CDR3nt: TGTGCCAGCAGCGTGACTGAAGCCTACGAGCAGTACTTC
v_gene: TRBV27; abundance: few; d_gene: -; j_gene: TRBJ1-1; CDR3aa: CASSFVLGTEAFF; CDR3nt: TGTGCCAGCAGTTTCGTCCTGGGAACTGAAGCTTTCTTT
v_gene: TRBV28; abundance: few; d_gene: -; j_gene: TRBJ2-5; CDR3aa: CASNPDGTFVTQYF; CDR3nt: TGTGCCAGCAACCCGGACGGAACCTTCGTGACCCAGTACTTC
v_gene: TRBV6-5; abundance: once; d_gene: -; j_gene: TRBJ2-2; CDR3aa: CASSYLEGRELFF; CDR3nt: TGTGCCAGCAGTTACCTCGAGGGAAGGGAGCTGTTTTTT
v_gene: TRBV19; abundance: few; d_gene: TRBD1; j_gene: TRBJ1-3; CDR3aa: CASSTLPGQVPLSENTIYF; CDR3nt: TGTGCCAGTAGTACCTTACCGGGACAGGTTCCTCTCTCGGAAAACACCATATATTTT
v_gene: TRBV25-1; abundance: -; d_gene: -; j_gene: TRBJ2-3; CDR3aa: CASSYQGTGTDTQYF; CDR3nt: TGTGCCAGCAGTTACCAGGGGACCGGCACAGATACGCAGTATTTT
v_gene: TRBV27; abundance: -; d_gene: -; j_gene: TRBJ1-2; CDR3aa: CASSLSSQTVINGYTF; CDR3nt: TGTGCCAGCAGTTTATCCTCGCAGACGGTGATTAACGGCTACACCTTC
v_gene: TRBV5-6; abundance: -; d_gene: -; j_gene: TRBJ2-7; CDR3aa: CASSLAGAPHEQYF; CDR3nt: TGTGCCAGCAGCTTGGCGGGGGCGCCCCACGAGCAGTACTTC
v_gene: TRBV27; abundance: -; d_gene: -; j_gene: TRBJ2-7; CDR3aa: CASSLSSYTTAYEQYF; CDR3nt: TGTGCCAGCAGTTTATCCTCCTATACGACTGCCTACGAGCAGTACTTC
v_gene: TRBV12-3/TRBV12-4; abundance: -; d_gene: -; j_gene: TRBJ2-2; CDR3aa: CASSFLLAGPNTGELFF; CDR3nt: TGTGCCAGCAGTTTCCTACTTGCGGGGCCAAACACCGGGGAGCTGTTTTTT
v_gene: TRBV5-6; abundance: few; d_gene: -; j_gene: TRBJ2-1; CDR3aa: CASSDRPGPYNEQFF; CDR3nt: TGTGCCAGCAGCGATAGGCCAGGGCCGTACAATGAGCAGTTCTTC
v_gene: TRBV6-2/TRBV6-3; abundance: -; d_gene: TRBD1; j_gene: TRBJ2-1; CDR3aa: CASSTGTVYNEQFF; CDR3nt: TGTGCCAGCAGTACCGGGACAGTTTACAATGAGCAGTTCTTC
v_gene: TRBV25-1; abundance: -; d_gene: -; j_gene: TRBJ1-2; CDR3aa: CASSEIYTFGYTF; CDR3nt: TGTGCCAGCAGTGAAATATACACGTTCGGCTACACCTTC
v_gene: TRBV6-6; abundance: few; d_gene: -; j_gene: TRBJ2-3; CDR3aa: CASSYAGPTDTQYF; CDR3nt: TGTGCCAGCAGTTATGCGGGGCCCACAGATACGCAGTATTTT
v_gene: TRBV7-8; abundance: -; d_gene: -; j_gene: TRBJ2-1; CDR3aa: CASSPSGVFYYNEQFF; CDR3nt: TGTGCCAGCAGCCCCTCGGGAGTTTTTTATTACAATGAGCAGTTCTTC
v_gene: TRBV7-6; abundance: few; d_gene: -; j_gene: TRBJ2-5; CDR3aa: CASSLQQLEGTQYF; CDR3nt: TGTGCCAGCAGCTTACAACAGTTGGAGGGGACCCAGTACTTC
v_gene: TRBV14; abundance: few; d_gene: -; j_gene: TRBJ1-6; CDR3aa: CASSQGTDQLTYNSPLHF; CDR3nt: TGTGCCAGCAGCCAAGGGACCGACCAACTCACCTATAATTCACCCCTCCACTTT
v_gene: TRBV5-1; abundance: few; d_gene: TRBD1; j_gene: TRBJ2-1; CDR3aa: CASSFRTPWDRSRYNEQFF; CDR3nt: TGCGCCAGCAGCTTCCGTACCCCCTGGGACAGGAGTCGCTACAATGAGCAGTTCTTC
v_gene: TRBV6-5; abundance: few; d_gene: -; j_gene: TRBJ2-3; CDR3aa: CASRPSASSTDTQYF; CDR3nt: TGTGCCAGCCGCCCTAGCGCCTCTAGCACAGATACGCAGTATTTT
v_gene: TRBV10-3; abundance: -; d_gene: -; j_gene: TRBJ2-2; CDR3aa: CAISEGQDTGELFF; CDR3nt: TGTGCCATCAGTGAAGGACAAGACACCGGGGAGCTGTTTTTT